A selection of T cell receptor beta chains follows, all from one sample in a study of shared clonotypes between healthy human individuals. The protocol was immunoSEQ multiplex PCR, while the TCRdb copy is restricted to in-frame clones and leaves out a portion. Among around 1.9 million clones listed, about 94% were seen once. Sample: naive CD8+ T cells from PBMCs. Receptor source: a man between 18 and 29 years old in good health. Some clones in this sample may be carry-over from other donors' samples. Each CDR3 is given with its conserved first and last residue. D genes are given only for firm matches. The listing skips clone size in some rows; elsewhere it reads once, few, many or a size class.

V	size	D	J	CDR3	DNA
TRBV27	.	TRBD1	TRBJ1-4	CASSFGQGVGKLFF	TGTGCCAGCAGTTTTGGGCAGGGGGTCGGAAAACTGTTTTTT
TRBV10-3	.	.	TRBJ1-1	CAITPGLGTEAFF	TGTGCCATCACCCCAGGGTTGGGCACTGAAGCTTTCTTT
TRBV4-1	.	.	TRBJ2-2	CASSQRGAANTGELFF	TGCGCCAGCAGCCAAAGGGGGGCAGCGAACACCGGGGAGCTGTTTTTT
TRBV19	.	.	TRBJ2-7	CASSIDLEREQYF	TGTGCCAGTAGTATCGACTTGGAGAGGGAGCAGTACTTC
TRBV15	.	TRBD1	TRBJ2-7	CATSRDRDRGNYEQYF	TGTGCCACCAGCAGAGATCGGGACAGGGGGAACTACGAGCAGTACTTC
TRBV28	.	.	TRBJ1-5	CASSLYLTGANQPQHF	TGTGCCAGCAGTTTATATCTGACCGGTGCCAATCAGCCCCAGCATTTT
TRBV27	.	.	TRBJ1-5	CASSRRVSQPQHF	TGTGCCAGCAGTAGACGAGTGTCACAGCCCCAGCATTTT
TRBV5-1	once	.	TRBJ1-2	CASSLGQSATGGYTF	TGCGCCAGCAGCTTAGGACAGTCTGCCACGGGGGGCTACACCTTC
TRBV6-6	.	.	TRBJ2-2	CASSYSVRERLFF	TGTGCCAGCAGTTACTCCGTCCGGGAAAGGCTGTTTTTT
TRBV5-1	.	TRBD2	TRBJ2-3	CASRLAGDVTQYF	TGCGCCAGCCGACTAGCGGGAGACGTCACGCAGTATTTT
TRBV5-4	.	TRBD1	TRBJ2-7	CASSLTGTGTYEQYF	TGTGCCAGCAGCTTAACCGGGACAGGGACCTACGAGCAGTACTTC
TRBV4-1	.	TRBD1	TRBJ2-5	CASSQGTGVEEWTQYF	TGCGCCAGCAGCCAAGGAACAGGGGTAGAAGAATGGACCCAGTACTTC
TRBV28	.	.	TRBJ2-5	CASGDLGETQYF	TGTGCCAGCGGAGACCTGGGGGAGACCCAGTACTTC
TRBV29-1	.	TRBD2	TRBJ2-1	CSVGLAGAPYNEQFF	TGCAGCGTAGGACTAGCGGGAGCTCCCTACAATGAGCAGTTCTTC
TRBV6-6	.	.	TRBJ2-7	CASSYSRQGGYYEQYF	TGTGCCAGCAGTTACTCTCGGCAGGGCGGTTACTACGAGCAGTACTTC
TRBV5-1	.	.	TRBJ2-2	CASSLHDNTGELFF	TGCGCCAGCAGCTTGCACGACAACACCGGGGAGCTGTTTTTT
TRBV7-6	.	.	TRBJ1-2	CASSLAPGIGYGYTF	TGTGCCAGCAGCTTAGCCCCAGGGATCGGCTATGGCTACACCTTC
TRBV9	.	.	TRBJ2-1	CASSVAGALTYNEQFF	TGTGCCAGCAGCGTAGCTGGAGCGCTAACCTACAATGAGCAGTTCTTC
TRBV7-9	.	.	TRBJ2-3	CASSLLDSQPPLDTQYF	TGTGCCAGCAGCTTACTAGACAGCCAACCCCCCCTCGATACGCAGTATTTT
TRBV30	.	.	TRBJ1-1	CAWSPSANTEAFF	TGTGCCTGGAGTCCATCCGCGAACACTGAAGCTTTCTTT
TRBV19	.	.	TRBJ2-7	CASSPRGAPAEQYF	TGTGCCAGTAGTCCTCGAGGGGCCCCAGCCGAGCAGTACTTC
TRBV7-3	.	.	TRBJ2-7	CASSPLVRGASYEQYF	TGTGCCAGCAGCCCCCTGGTTCGGGGGGCCTCCTACGAGCAGTACTTC
TRBV14	.	TRBD1	TRBJ2-1	CASSQDRAMMGEQFF	TGTGCCAGCAGCCAGGACAGGGCGATGATGGGTGAGCAGTTCTTC
TRBV19	.	TRBD2	TRBJ2-7	CASSLRTSGPYEQYF	TGTGCCAGTAGTCTCCGGACTAGCGGGCCATACGAGCAGTACTTC
TRBV4-3	few	.	TRBJ1-1	CASSPGTPTEAFF	TGCGCCAGCAGCCCAGGGACCCCCACTGAAGCTTTCTTT
TRBV15	.	.	TRBJ2-5	CATSRETIVFAGIETQYF	TGTGCCACCAGCAGAGAAACCATCGTCTTTGCGGGAATAGAGACCCAGTACTTC
TRBV11-2	.	.	TRBJ2-1	CASSLGPRMDGYNEQFF	TGTGCCAGCAGCTTAGGCCCGCGGATGGACGGATACAATGAGCAGTTCTTC
TRBV7-9	.	.	TRBJ2-7	CASSFRGTYEQYF	TGTGCCAGCAGCTTTCGGGGTACCTACGAGCAGTACTTC
TRBV2	.	.	TRBJ2-7	CASRRGAYEQYF	TGTGCCAGCAGGAGGGGGGCCTACGAGCAGTACTTC
TRBV2	.	.	TRBJ2-2	CASEESSGELFF	TGTGCCAGCGAAGAGAGTTCCGGGGAGCTGTTTTTT
TRBV28	.	.	TRBJ1-2	CASSQDRALYGYTF	TGTGCCAGCAGCCAGGACAGAGCCCTTTATGGCTACACCTTC
TRBV6-4	.	TRBD2	TRBJ2-1	CASSPGQRGVGEQFF	TGTGCCAGCAGCCCAGGGCAGCGGGGGGTGGGTGAGCAGTTCTTC
TRBV11-2	.	.	TRBJ2-2	CASSLSSQGVWTGELFF	TGTGCCAGCAGCTTAAGTTCCCAGGGTGTATGGACCGGGGAGCTGTTTTTT
TRBV2	.	TRBD1	TRBJ2-7	CASSEGTASSYEQYF	TGTGCCAGCAGTGAGGGGACAGCAAGCTCCTACGAGCAGTACTTC
TRBV15	.	.	TRBJ1-5	CATSRGEGGQPQHF	TGTGCCACCAGCAGAGGGGAAGGGGGACAGCCCCAGCATTTT
TRBV7-9	once	.	TRBJ2-1	CASSLPSGGTGDEQFF	TGTGCCAGCAGCTTACCCAGCGGAGGGACTGGGGATGAGCAGTTCTTC
TRBV5-1	.	.	TRBJ1-1	CASSLRVGEAFF	TGCGCCAGCAGCCTCCGAGTCGGTGAAGCTTTCTTT